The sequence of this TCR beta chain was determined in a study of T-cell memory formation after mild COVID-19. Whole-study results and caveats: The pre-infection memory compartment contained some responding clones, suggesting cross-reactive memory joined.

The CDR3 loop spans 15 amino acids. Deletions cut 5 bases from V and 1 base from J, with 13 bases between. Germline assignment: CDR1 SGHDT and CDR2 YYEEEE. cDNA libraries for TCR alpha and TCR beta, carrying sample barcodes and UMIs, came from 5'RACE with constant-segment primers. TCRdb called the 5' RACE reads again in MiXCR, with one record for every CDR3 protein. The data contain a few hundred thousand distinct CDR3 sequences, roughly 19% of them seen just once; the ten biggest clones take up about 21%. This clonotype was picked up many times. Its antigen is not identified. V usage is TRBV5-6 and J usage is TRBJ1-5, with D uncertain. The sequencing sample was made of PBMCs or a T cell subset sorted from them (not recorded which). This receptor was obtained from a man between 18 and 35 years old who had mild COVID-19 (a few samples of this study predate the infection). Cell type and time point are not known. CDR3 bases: TGTGCCAGCAGTAAGACCTCTGGAAGCAATCAGCCCCAGCATTTT. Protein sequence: CASSKTSGSNQPQHF.